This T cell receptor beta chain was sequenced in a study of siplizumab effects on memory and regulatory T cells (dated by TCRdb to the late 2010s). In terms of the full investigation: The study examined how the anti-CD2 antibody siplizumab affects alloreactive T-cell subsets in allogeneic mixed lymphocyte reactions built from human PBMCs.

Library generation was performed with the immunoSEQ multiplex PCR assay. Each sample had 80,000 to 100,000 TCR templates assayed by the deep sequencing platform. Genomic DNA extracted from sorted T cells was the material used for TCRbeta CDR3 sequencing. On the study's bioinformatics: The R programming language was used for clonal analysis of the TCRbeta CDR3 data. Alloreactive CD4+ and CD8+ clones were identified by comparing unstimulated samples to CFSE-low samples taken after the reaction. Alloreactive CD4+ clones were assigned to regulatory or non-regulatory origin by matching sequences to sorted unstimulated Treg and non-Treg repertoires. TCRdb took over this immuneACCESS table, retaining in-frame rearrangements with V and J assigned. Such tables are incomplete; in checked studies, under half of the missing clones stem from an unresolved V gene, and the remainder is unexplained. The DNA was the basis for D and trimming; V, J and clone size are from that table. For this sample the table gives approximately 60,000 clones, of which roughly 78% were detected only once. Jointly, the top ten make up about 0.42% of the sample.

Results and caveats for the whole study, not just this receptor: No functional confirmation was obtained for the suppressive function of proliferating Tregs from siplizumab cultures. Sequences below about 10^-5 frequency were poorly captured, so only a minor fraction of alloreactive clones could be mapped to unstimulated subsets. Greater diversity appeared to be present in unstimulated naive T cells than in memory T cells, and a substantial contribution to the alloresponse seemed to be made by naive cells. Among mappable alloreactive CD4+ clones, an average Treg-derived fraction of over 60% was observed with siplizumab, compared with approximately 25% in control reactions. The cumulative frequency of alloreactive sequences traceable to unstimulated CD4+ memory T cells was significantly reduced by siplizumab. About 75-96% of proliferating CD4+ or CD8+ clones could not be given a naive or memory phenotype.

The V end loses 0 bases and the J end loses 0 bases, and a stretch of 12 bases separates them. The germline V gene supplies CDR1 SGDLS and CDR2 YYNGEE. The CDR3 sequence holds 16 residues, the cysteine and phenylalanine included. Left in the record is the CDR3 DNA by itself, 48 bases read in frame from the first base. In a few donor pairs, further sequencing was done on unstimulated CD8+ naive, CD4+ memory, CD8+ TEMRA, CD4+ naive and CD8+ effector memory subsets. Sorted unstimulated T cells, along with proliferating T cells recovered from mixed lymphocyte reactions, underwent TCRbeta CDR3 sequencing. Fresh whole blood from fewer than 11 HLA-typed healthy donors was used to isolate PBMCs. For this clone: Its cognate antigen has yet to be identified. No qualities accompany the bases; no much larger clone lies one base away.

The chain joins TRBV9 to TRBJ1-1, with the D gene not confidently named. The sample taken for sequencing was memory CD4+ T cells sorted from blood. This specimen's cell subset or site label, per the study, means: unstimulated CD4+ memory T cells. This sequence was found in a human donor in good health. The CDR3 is CASSVDNGRMNTEAFF. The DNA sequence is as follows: TGTGCCAGCAGCGTAGACAACGGACGCATGAACACTGAAGCTTTCTTT.